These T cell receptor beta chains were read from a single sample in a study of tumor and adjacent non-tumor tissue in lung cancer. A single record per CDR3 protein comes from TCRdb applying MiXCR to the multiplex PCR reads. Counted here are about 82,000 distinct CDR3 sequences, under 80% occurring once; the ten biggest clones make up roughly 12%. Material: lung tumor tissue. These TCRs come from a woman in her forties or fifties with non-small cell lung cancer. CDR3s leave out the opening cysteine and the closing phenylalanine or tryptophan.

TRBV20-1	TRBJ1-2	SAGTGVHGYN
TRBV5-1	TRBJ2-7	ASSFSLTGLYDQY
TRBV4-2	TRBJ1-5	ASSQVPTGNTGVAYSDQPQH
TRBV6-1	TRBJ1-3	ASRAGHSGNTIY
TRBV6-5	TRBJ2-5	ASGIGTGDSETQH
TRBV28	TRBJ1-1	ASRRTWDAQPEGPLNIEAF
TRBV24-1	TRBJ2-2	ATSDLPPANTRELL
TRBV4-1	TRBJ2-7	ATSQDPERISGSSGEQY
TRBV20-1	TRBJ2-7	SARLLDSYEQY
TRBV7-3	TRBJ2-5	TSSFLNGKQETQY
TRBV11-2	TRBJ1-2	VSGGGTYNYDYT
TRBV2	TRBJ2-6	ARRSGVSLSGANVLT
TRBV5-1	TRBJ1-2	ASSQSSNYGYT
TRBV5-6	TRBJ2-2	ASSLDPGQGRTGELF
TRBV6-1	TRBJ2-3	ANSESLAGSTDTQY
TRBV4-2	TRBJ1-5	ARSQDLTSNQPQH